One T cell receptor (beta chain) is described in this entry. The data are from a study of blood T cell repertoires in COVID-19. Produced via immunoSEQ multiplex PCR; TCRdb's table is partial and in-frame only. The sample carries about 140,000 clones, 60% to 80% recorded once. This TCR came from a woman between 45 and 65 years old who had recovered from COVID-19. Material for sequencing was PBMCs or T cells enriched from blood (not recorded which).

CDR3 amino acids: CASGPTVAGLGAGELFF. The CDR3 nucleotides read TGTGCCAGCGGCCCAACGGTAGCGGGGTTGGGCGCCGGGGAGCTGTTTTTT. This chain connects TRBV9 to TRBJ2-2; 8 positions match TRBD2. The ends lost 7 bases at V and 6 bases at J; junction bases unmatched: 17. CDR1 SGDLS and CDR2 YYNGEE come from the germline V gene. The length of the CDR3 is 17 residues.